One sample yielded the 8 T cell receptor beta chains listed below, sequenced in a study of blood T cell repertoires in COVID-19. Sequenced by immunoSEQ multiplex PCR; TCRdb stores in-frame clones only, minus some. The sample records roughly 240,000 clones, about 84% being singletons. The sample taken for sequencing was peripheral blood. Receptor source: a woman of 80 years or more with COVID-19, enrolled during active disease.

V usage is TRBV7-2 and J usage is TRBJ2-3; 8 bases agree with TRBD1. CDR1 and CDR2 (germline): SGHTA, FQGNSA. This CDR3 region has 15 residues. J was trimmed by 2 bases and V by 4 bases; bases with no gene match: 5. The CDR3 loop is CASSSRDRITDTQYF. The CDR3 DNA reads TGTGCCAGCAGCTCCCGGGACAGGATCACAGATACGCAGTATTTT.

The rearrangement uses TRBV3-1 (or the pseudogene TRBV3-2) and TRBJ1-6; D not resolved. The germline CDR1 and CDR2 sequences are LGHDT and YNNKEL (reference sequence). Trimming shortened V by 0 bases and J by 7 bases, and 13 bases separated the two germline ends. The CDR3 has 16 residues. The CDR3 DNA reads TGTGCCAGCAGCCAAGACCAGGTAGGAACCAATTCACCCCTCCACTTT. Amino acids: CASSQDQVGTNSPLHF.

This clone was seen a single time. Other nucleotide sequences from this sample produce the same CDR3. This chain connects TRBV28 to TRBJ1-3; D is unresolved. V lost 2 bases and J 0 bases, leaving 5 bases between the germline ends. CDR3 size: 14 residues. Germline V CDR1 and CDR2: MDHEN, SYDVKM. CDR3 loop: CASSLGTSGNTIYF. CDR3 in DNA: TGTGCCAGCAGTTTAGGCACCTCTGGAAACACCATATATTTT.

The rearrangement links TRBV3-1 (or the pseudogene TRBV3-2) to TRBJ1-1; D gene ambiguous. V was trimmed by 4 bases and J by 3 bases, leaving 6 bases between them. This CDR3 spans 12 amino acids. Germline V gene sequence: CDR1 LGHDT, CDR2 YNNKEL (reference sequence). Here the CDR3 reads CASSPGDTEAFF. CDR3 nucleotide sequence: TGTGCCAGCAGCCCCGGGGACACTGAAGCTTTCTTT.

The chain combines TRBV20-1 with TRBJ1-2, with D hard to call. CDR1 DFQATT and CDR2 SNEGSKA come from the germline V gene (reference sequence). The V and J ends lost 3 bases and 2 bases respectively, with 10 bases between them. CDR3 size: 13 residues. For the CDR3, the DNA is TGCAGTGCTAGTATGTCTCCCAACTATGGCTACACCTTC. Its translation is CSASMSPNYGYTF.

As regards this clone: The same CDR3 also results from other DNA sequences found in this sample. V gene TRBV4-1 combines with J gene TRBJ2-1, with TRBD2 matching over 7 bases. The CDR3 is 16 residues long. Germline assignment: CDR1 MGHRA and CDR2 YSYEKL. V shed 1 base, J shed 2 bases, and the junction held 5 bases outside the gene matches. Here the CDR3 DNA reads TGCGCCAGCAGCCAAGTATTGGCGGGGGCCTACAATGAGCAGTTCTTC. Translated, it gives CASSQVLAGAYNEQFF.

The chain uses TRBV5-1 and TRBJ1-2, with a weak D call TRBD1 (5 bases). The CDR3 totals 14 residues. Looked up from germline, CDR1 is SGHRS and CDR2 is YFSETQ. V was pared by 0 bases and J by 6 bases, with 12 bases between. CDR3 DNA: TGCGCCAGCAGCTTGGAGGGGTATGGAGATGGCTACACCTTC. This gives the protein CASSLEGYGDGYTF.

The rearrangement joins TRBV30 to TRBJ2-1, with D unresolved. Germline V gene sequence: CDR1 GTSNPN, CDR2 SVGIG (reference sequence). The length of the CDR3 is 12 residues. Trimming took 2 bases from V and 9 from J, leaving 11 bases between them. The chain's CDR3 is CAWSRGNGEQFF. The DNA for the CDR3 is TGTGCCTGGAGTAGAGGTAACGGTGAGCAGTTCTTC. Combining the CDR3 with reference TRBV30 and TRBJ2-1 gives the whole variable domain SQTIHQWPATLVQPVGSPLSLECTVEGTSNPNLYWYRQAAGRGLQLLFYSVGIGQISSEVPQNLSASRPQDRQFILSSKKLLLSDSGFYLCAWSRGNGEQFFGPGTRLTVL.